What follows are 30 T cell receptor beta chains derived from one specimen sequenced in a study of human T cells and chemical hapten exposure. Time point indicated: patch test 2, 6 weeks after DPC sensitization. Treatment: therapeutic diphenylcyclopropenone sensitization with weekly scalp DPC. TCRdb itself ran the RACE reads through MiXCR, one entry per CDR3 protein. The sample includes fewer than 95,000 distinct CDR3 sequences, approximately 11% of them seen just once. The specimen comprised whole blood, sampled in connection with sensitization to the hapten diphenylcyclopropenone (DPC). Source of these receptors: a man aged 40-49 years with alopecia areata. Some clones in this sample may be carry-over from other donors' samples.

This clonotype was observed many times. This CDR3 is CASSLSLAPQETQYF. CDR3 in DNA: TGTGCCAGCAGCCTCTCGCTAGCGCCTCAAGAGACCCAGTACTTC. J is TRBJ2-5 and V is TRBV7-8, with D perhaps matching TRBD2 (6 bases). Between the trimmed V and J ends, which lost 5 bases and 2 bases, there was a span of 15 bases. The CDR3 extends over 15 amino acids. Germline V gene lookup returns CDR1 SGHVS and CDR2 FQNEAQ.

This clonotype was counted only a few times. The rearrangement links TRBV7-2 to TRBJ2-4, with 13 nucleotides matching TRBD2. This CDR3 has 12 amino acids. V lost 5 bases and J lost 13; bases outside the gene matches: 2. Germline lookup yields CDR1 SGHTA and CDR2 FQGNSA. The CDR3 sequence: CASSETSGGQYF. Written as DNA, the CDR3 is TGTGCCAGCAGCGAGACTAGCGGGGGGCAGTACTTC.

The table lists this clonotype with many counts. The J gene is TRBJ2-1, the V gene TRBV29-1; D remains unclear. The CDR3 spans 12 residues. The V end was cut by 4 bases, the J end by 7 bases, with 11 bases between. Per the germline V gene, CDR1 is SQVTM and CDR2 is ANQGSEA. The CDR3 region is CSVGVGGNEQFF. In DNA form, the CDR3 reads TGCAGCGTTGGTGTGGGTGGGAATGAGCAGTTCTTC.

This clonotype has only a few counts. The CDR3 region has the DNA TGTGCCAGCACCGACGGACTAGCGGGATTCTACGAGCAGTACTTC. As protein: CASTDGLAGFYEQYF. V is TRBV6-2 or TRBV6-3 and J is TRBJ2-7; TRBD2 aligns across 12 bases. Germline CDR1 reads MNHEY; CDR2 reads SVGEGT. The CDR3 sequence is 15 residues long. Trimming at V came to 7 bases and at J to 3 bases, leaving 7 bases not matched to a gene.

This clonotype was counted between two and nine times. This chain links TRBV5-1 with TRBJ1-1; D possibly corresponds to TRBD1 (6 bases). This CDR3 comprises 12 residues. The V end lost 4 bases, the J end lost 11 bases, and 15 bases lay between the germline ends. In germline, CDR1 is SGHRS, CDR2 YFSETQ. DNA of the CDR3: TGCGCCAGCAGCAAAGGACAGACAAGGGCTTTCTTT. Translation: CASSKGQTRAFF.

This chain connects TRBV6-2 or TRBV6-3 to TRBJ2-7, with D perhaps matching TRBD2 (5 bases). This CDR3 is built from 11 residues. Germline-derived CDR1 and CDR2 are MNHEY and SVGEGT. CDR3 sequence reads: CASGGRTPYNV. The CDR3 DNA follows: TGTGCCAGCGGAGGTCGGACTCCATACAACGTC.

This clonotype was seen repeatedly, ten times or more. This chain links TRBV12-3 or TRBV12-4 with TRBJ2-1, with D possibly TRBD1 on 5 matching bases. The CDR3 length is 13 residues. The V and J ends lost 6 bases and 10 bases respectively, with 16 bases between them. DNA for the CDR3: TGTGCCAGCAGCCCCCAAGGACACGGGGAGCAGTTCTTC. The encoded protein is CASSPQGHGEQFF.

Ten or more counts support this clonotype. V usage is TRBV7-8 and J usage is TRBJ2-3; the D gene is possibly TRBD2 (5 bases). This CDR3 has 15 amino acids. The V end was cut by 4 bases, the J end by 1 base, with 12 bases between. Germline CDR1 reads SGHVS; CDR2 reads FQNEAQ. The CDR3 region is CASSSMDSGTDTQYF. The CDR3 region has the DNA TGTGCCAGCAGCTCTATGGACTCTGGCACAGATACGCAGTATTTT.

This clonotype was picked up a small number of times. This chain uses TRBV20-1 with TRBJ2-3; TRBD2 might be the D (6 bases). Per germline, CDR1 DFQATT and CDR2 SNEGSKA (reference sequence). V lost 5 bases and J 4 bases, leaving 13 bases between the germline ends. CDR3 length equals 13 residues. CDR3: CSAVREWADTQYF. The DNA of the CDR3 is TGCAGTGCTGTACGGGAGTGGGCAGATACGCAGTATTTT.

This clonotype came up a few times. One end of the junction does not line up with germline, which may come from a read error. The J gene is TRBJ2-1, the V gene TRBV12-3 or TRBV12-4; D is tentatively TRBD1 or TRBD2 (5 bases each). This CDR3 is 14 amino acids long. The CDR3 DNA is TGTGCCAGCAGTTCAGGCATCGGGGCATCTGAGGAGTTCTTC. Translation gives CASSSGIGASEEFF.

This clonotype has just a few counts. J is TRBJ2-5 and V is TRBV7-2; TRBD2 matches at 7 bases. The CDR3 contains 18 residues. CDR1 is SGHTA and CDR2 is FQGNSA in the germline V gene. V shed 1 base and J 1 base; nucleotides not matched to a gene: 12. The chain's CDR3 is CASSLDRLADHFQETQYF. The CDR3 nucleotides are TGTGCCAGCAGCTTAGACCGTCTAGCGGACCACTTCCAAGAGACCCAGTACTTC.

This clonotype occurred a few times. V is TRBV6-6 and J is TRBJ1-1, with a possible D match to TRBD1 (5 bases). V was trimmed by 5 bases and J by 4 bases, leaving 14 bases between them. This CDR3 has 14 residues. Germline V gives CDR1 MNHNY, CDR2 SVGAGI (reference sequence). CDR3 coding DNA: TGTGCCAGCAGTGCACAGGCAGGAGGCACTGAAGCTTTCTTT. Residues: CASSAQAGGTEAFF.

The chain combines TRBV5-6 with TRBJ1-1; 9 bases match TRBD1. V lost 4 bases, J lost 5 bases, and 9 bases stayed unmatched. Germline V gene data show CDR1 as SGHDT and CDR2 as YYEEEE. This CDR3 region has 15 residues. DNA of the CDR3: TGTGCCAGCAGCCCAAGGACAGGGGCCCGAACTGAAGCTTTCTTT. It encodes CASSPRTGARTEAFF.

The CDR3 nucleotides read TGCGCCAGCAGCTTGGACCCATTTGGGGCCGGGGGAGAGACCCAGTACTTC. Residues: CASSLDPFGAGGETQYF. This chain connects TRBV5-1 to TRBJ2-5; maybe TRBD2 (6 bases). Per the germline V gene, CDR1 is SGHRS and CDR2 is YFSETQ. Trimming cost V 0 bases and J 4 bases, with 19 bases left between them. The CDR3 is 17 residues long.

The chain couples TRBV6-2 or TRBV6-3 to TRBJ2-2, with 7 nucleotides matching TRBD2. Looked up from germline, CDR1 is MNHEY and CDR2 is SVGEGT. CDR3 size: 15 residues. The V and J ends lost 6 bases and 8 bases, in that order; junction bases with no gene match: 12. The DNA for the CDR3 is TGTGCCAGCAGATGGGAGCGGGATCCGAGGGGGGAGCTGTTTTTT. Translation gives CASRWERDPRGELFF.

In its sample, this clonotype was seen a few times. The chain joins TRBV12-3 or TRBV12-4 to TRBJ1-5; D perhaps matches TRBD1 (5 bases). Trimming took 5 bases from V and 7 from J, leaving 21 bases between them. This CDR3 is 16 amino acids long. This CDR3 reads CASSPQIGGVGQPQHF. The DNA of the CDR3 is TGTGCCAGCAGTCCCCAAATCGGGGGGGTTGGGCAGCCCCAGCATTTT.

The chain joins TRBV4-3 to TRBJ2-2; tentatively, D is TRBD2 (7 bases). The CDR3 runs 16 residues. Trimming stripped 4 bases from V and 5 bases from J, with 17 bases between. Germline CDR1 and CDR2: LGHNA and YSLEER. The CDR3 region has the DNA TGCGCCAGCAGCCTCGGGGGGCGTTGGGGGACCGGGGAGCTGTTTTTT. This codes for CASSLGGRWGTGELFF.

The chain couples TRBV12-3 or TRBV12-4 to TRBJ1-5; D not resolved. Deletions cut 3 bases from V and 0 bases from J, with 9 bases between. The CDR3 length is 15 residues. In DNA, the CDR3 is TGTGCCAGCAGTTTTGGCCAGATTAGCAATCAGCCCCAGCATTTT. It codes for CASSFGQISNQPQHF.

The sample holds many counts of this clonotype. The chain is built from TRBV29-1 and TRBJ2-3; 7 nucleotides line up with TRBD2. The germline gives CDR1 SQVTM, CDR2 ANQGSEA. Losses at the gene ends were 5 bases for V and 4 bases for J; bases not matched to a gene: 3. The CDR3 sequence is 12 residues long. The CDR3 nucleotides are TGCAGCGTTCGCGGGAGCGCAGATACGCAGTATTTT. Its protein product is CSVRGSADTQYF.

This clonotype was counted many times. This rearrangement joins TRBV11-3 to TRBJ2-6; D is undetermined. In germline, CDR1 is SGHNT, CDR2 YENEEA. This CDR3 is built from 12 residues. V lost 5 bases and J lost 3, with 2 bases in between. The CDR3 nucleotides are TGTGCCAGCAGCGGTGGGGCCAACGTCCTGACTTTC. Translating it yields CASSGGANVLTF.

This clonotype occurred once. The chain couples TRBV9 to TRBJ2-6; possibly TRBD2 for D (5 bases). The V and J ends lost 0 bases and 1 base respectively, with 8 bases between them. The germline V gene has CDR1 SGDLS and CDR2 YYNGEE. This CDR3 spans 16 amino acids. CDR3 sequence: CASSVETTSGANVLTF. In DNA form, the CDR3 reads TGTGCCAGCAGCGTAGAGACTACATCTGGGGCCAACGTCCTGACTTTC.

The chain carries TRBV30 and TRBJ2-1; TRBD2 is a possible D gene (5 bases). With 0 bases removed from V and 1 base from J, the gap between germline ends came to 7 bases. The CDR3 has 14 residues. Germline-derived CDR1 and CDR2 are GTSNPN and SVGIG (reference sequence). CDR3 amino acids: CAWSVRGSYNEQFF. In DNA form, the CDR3 reads TGTGCCTGGAGTGTAAGAGGGTCCTACAATGAGCAGTTCTTC.

The sample holds many counts of this clonotype. The chain has TRBV4-2 and TRBJ2-3; perhaps TRBD2 as D (6 bases). Germline CDR1 LGHNA, CDR2 YNFKEQ. V lost 4 bases, J lost 6 bases, and 17 bases lay in between. The CDR3 is made up of 15 amino acids. CDR3 in DNA: TGTGCCAGCAGCCCTTTGCAGGAGGGCCACGATACGCAGTATTTT. As protein: CASSPLQEGHDTQYF.

In its sample, this clonotype was seen a few times. The chain couples TRBV5-4 to TRBJ2-5; TRBD2 matches at 8 bases. The CDR3 covers 15 residues. Unmatched junction bases numbered 7, after V lost 1 base and J lost 5 bases. In germline, CDR1 is SGHNT, CDR2 YYREEE (reference sequence). The CDR3 DNA reads as TGTGCCAGCAGCTTGCGGGAGGGCCTGTCGGAGACCCAGTACTTC. This encodes CASSLREGLSETQYF.

This clonotype has just a few counts. V and J are TRBV7-2 and TRBJ2-1; D possibly corresponds to TRBD1 (6 bases). Looked up from germline, CDR1 is SGHTA and CDR2 is FQGNSA. The CDR3 covers 15 residues. The V and J ends lost 5 bases and 2 bases respectively, with 13 bases between them. The CDR3 DNA follows: TGTGCCAGCAGCACTGTTAGGGACACCTACAATGAGCAGTTCTTC. It codes for CASSTVRDTYNEQFF.

The chain uses TRBV4-1 and TRBJ2-1, with D possibly matching TRBD2 (6 bases). CDR1 MGHRA and CDR2 YSYEKL come from the germline V gene. The CDR3 is 16 amino acids. Trimming removed 0 bases at V and 4 bases at J, with 13 bases between. The CDR3 DNA sequence: TGCGCCAGCAGCCAAGAGTTTTTGCGGGGATACAATGAGCAGTTCTTC. Protein sequence: CASSQEFLRGYNEQFF.

This sequence joins TRBV7-6 and TRBJ2-5, with D hard to call. CDR1 and CDR2 (germline): SGHVS, FNYEAQ. The CDR3 runs 15 residues. Trimming stripped 0 bases from V and 1 base from J, with 9 bases between. CDR3 amino acids: CASSLAPLAQETQYF. In DNA, the CDR3 is TGTGCCAGCAGCTTAGCGCCCCTTGCCCAAGAGACCCAGTACTTC.

In DNA form, the CDR3 reads TGTGCCAGCAGTGAAGGTTCTAGCGGGAGGGGGAATGAGCAGTTCTTC. This translates into CASSEGSSGRGNEQFF. The V call is TRBV6-1, the J call TRBJ2-1; 12 bases map to TRBD2. Germline CDR1 and CDR2: MNHNS and SASEGT. After removal of 1 base from V and 7 bases from J, the junction contained 5 bases not matched to a gene. The CDR3 is 16 amino acids.

The chain employs TRBV7-8 and TRBJ2-5, with D uncertain. V lost 1 base, J lost 1 base, and 10 bases lay in between. CDR3 length equals 15 residues. Germline assignment: CDR1 SGHVS and CDR2 FQNEAQ. In DNA form, the CDR3 reads TGTGCCAGCAGCTTAGGAAGGGTCTTCCAAGAGACCCAGTACTTC. This encodes CASSLGRVFQETQYF.

The genes are TRBV4-1 and TRBJ2-1; perhaps TRBD1 as D (5 bases). This CDR3 has 13 residues. The germline gives CDR1 MGHRA, CDR2 YSYEKL. The germline V and J ends were trimmed by 4 bases and 2 bases, with 6 bases remaining between them. The CDR3: CASSPDTYNEQFF. DNA of the CDR3: TGCGCCAGCAGCCCGGACACCTACAATGAGCAGTTCTTC.